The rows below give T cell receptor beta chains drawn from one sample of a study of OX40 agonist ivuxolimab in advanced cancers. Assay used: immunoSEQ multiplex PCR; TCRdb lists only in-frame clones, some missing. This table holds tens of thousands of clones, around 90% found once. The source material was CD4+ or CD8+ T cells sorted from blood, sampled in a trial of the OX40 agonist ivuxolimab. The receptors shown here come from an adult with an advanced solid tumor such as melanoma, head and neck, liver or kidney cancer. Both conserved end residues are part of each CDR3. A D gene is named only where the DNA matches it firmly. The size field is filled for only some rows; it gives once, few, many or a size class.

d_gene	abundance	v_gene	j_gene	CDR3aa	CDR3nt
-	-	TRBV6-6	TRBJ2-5	CASSYSPTGEGTQYF	TGTGCCAGCAGTTACTCCCCGACAGGGGAGGGGACCCAGTACTTC
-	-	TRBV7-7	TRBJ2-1	CASSLVGREQFF	TGTGCTAGCAGCTTAGTAGGCCGCGAGCAGTTCTTC
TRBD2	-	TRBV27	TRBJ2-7	CASSQGLAGAYEQYF	TGTGCCAGCAGTCAGGGACTAGCGGGCGCCTACGAGCAGTACTTC
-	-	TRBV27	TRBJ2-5	CASSPQRAETQYF	TGTGCCAGCAGTCCCCAACGGGCTGAGACCCAGTACTTC
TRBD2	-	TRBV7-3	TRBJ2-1	CASSPRGRTSLNEQFF	TGTGCCAGCAGCCCAAGGGGACGGACTAGCCTCAATGAGCAGTTCTTC
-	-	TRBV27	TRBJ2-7	CASSRDRLGEQYF	TGTGCCAGCAGTCGTGACAGGCTGGGCGAGCAGTACTTC
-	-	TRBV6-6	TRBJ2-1	CASSPYNEQFF	TGTGCCAGCAGTCCCTACAATGAGCAGTTCTTC
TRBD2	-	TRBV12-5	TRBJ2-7	CASGLVTSELAAHPTYEQYF	TGTGCTAGTGGTTTGGTAACGTCCGAACTAGCGGCCCACCCCACCTACGAGCAGTACTTC
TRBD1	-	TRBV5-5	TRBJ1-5	CASSLTRDRVGGPQHF	TGTGCCAGCAGCTTAACCCGGGACAGGGTGGGGGGGCCCCAGCATTTT
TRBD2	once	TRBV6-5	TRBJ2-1	CASGLRLASNEQFF	TGTGCCAGCGGGCTGAGACTAGCGAGTAATGAGCAGTTCTTC
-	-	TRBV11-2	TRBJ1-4	CASSLDRIRLFF	TGTGCCAGCAGCTTAGACAGAATACGTCTGTTTTTT
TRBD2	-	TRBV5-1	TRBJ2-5	CASSSGTSGETQYF	TGCGCCAGCAGCTCCGGGACTAGCGGTGAGACCCAGTACTTC
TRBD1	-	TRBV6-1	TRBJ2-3	CASTRDRPTDTQYF	TGTGCCAGCACCAGGGACAGACCCACAGATACGCAGTATTTT
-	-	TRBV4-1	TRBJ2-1	CASSQDFRGLLIYNEQFF	TGCGCCAGCAGCCAAGACTTTCGGGGACTTCTGATCTACAATGAGCAGTTCTTC
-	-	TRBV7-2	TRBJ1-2	CASSPEQGRTYGYTF	TGTGCCAGCAGCCCAGAACAGGGCCGAACCTATGGCTACACCTTC
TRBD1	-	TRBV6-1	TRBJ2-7	CASTARTGGSYEQYF	TGTGCCAGCACCGCTCGGACAGGGGGGTCCTACGAGCAGTACTTC
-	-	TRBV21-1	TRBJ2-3	CASSKPLSTDTQYF	TGTGCCAGCAGCAAACCACTAAGCACAGATACGCAGTATTTT
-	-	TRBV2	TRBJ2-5	CASRATEGIWETQYF	TGTGCCAGCAGGGCGACGGAGGGGATCTGGGAGACCCAGTACTTC
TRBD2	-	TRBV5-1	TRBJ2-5	CASSSSGTSGSETQYF	TGCGCCAGCAGCTCCTCCGGGACTAGCGGGAGCGAGACCCAGTACTTC
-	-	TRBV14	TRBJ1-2	CASSQNRNNYGYTF	TGTGCCAGCAGCCAGAACAGGAATAACTATGGCTACACCTTC